This TCR beta chain was captured by sequencing in a study of T cells in localized non-small cell lung cancer. Broader study findings: Uninvolved adjacent lung had higher T cell clonality than tumor and all other tissues. Longer overall survival was seen with higher T cell density measured in blood. Heterogeneity remains possible, as sequencing covered one tumor region only. Adjacent lung exhibited a median of about 50 among the 100 most abundant tumor clones.

Data came from immunoSEQ multiplex PCR; TCRdb stores just in-frame clones and leaves some out. The table shows around 90,000 clones, with around three quarters occurring only once. Germline CDR1 and CDR2: MDHEN and SYDVKM. Trimming removed 4 bases from V and 4 bases from J; junction bases left unmatched: 8. CDR3 length: 17 residues. A remark on this clone: What it binds is unknown.

J is TRBJ1-5 and V is TRBV28, with 12 bases aligning to TRBD1. This TCR came from a man aged 40 to 69 with stage II squamous cell lung carcinoma. This specimen consisted of PBMCs, obtained before any cancer treatment. The CDR3 spells CASSSPGDRGRNQPQHF. In DNA, the CDR3 is TGTGCCAGCAGTTCCCCGGGGGACAGGGGGCGTAATCAGCCCCAGCATTTT.